This entry lists 5 T cell receptor beta chains sequenced from one sample in a study of graft-versus-host responses after intestinal transplantation. Profiled with immunoSEQ multiplex PCR; TCRdb holds only in-frame clones, not every one. The sample holds about 94,000 clones, roughly 91% seen once. Which antigens these TCRs recognize remains unknown. Specimen: unstimulated CD8+ T cells sorted from spleen or lymph node cells, collected before intestinal transplant. These receptor sequences come from a human donor who received an intestinal transplant.

The gene calls are TRBV28 and TRBJ2-5, with D possibly TRBD2 on 5 matching bases. The CDR3 extends over 13 amino acids. Germline CDR1 and CDR2: MDHEN and SYDVKM. V was pared by 2 bases and J by 7 bases, with 11 bases between. CDR3 DNA sequence: TGTGCCAGCAGTTTAGGAGGATTTGGGACCCAGTACTTC. Protein product: CASSLGGFGTQYF. Using reference TRBV28 and TRBJ2-5 for the parts outside the CDR3, the full variable domain is DVKVTQSSRYLVKRTGEKVFLECVQDMDHENMFWYRQDPGLGLRLIYFSYDVKMKEKGDIPEGYSVSREKKERFSLILESASTNQTSMYLCASSLGGFGTQYFGPGTRLLVL.

V and J are TRBV30 and TRBJ2-1, with a weak D call TRBD2 (6 bases). V lost 4 bases and J 8 bases, leaving 12 bases between the germline ends. Germline values: CDR1 GTSNPN, CDR2 SVGIG (reference sequence). The CDR3 extends over 12 amino acids. The CDR3 spells CAWIAGSDEQFF. In nucleotides, the CDR3 is TGTGCCTGGATTGCGGGGAGCGATGAGCAGTTCTTC.

J is TRBJ2-3 and V is TRBV7-9; 9 bases map to TRBD2. Looked up from germline, CDR1 is SEHNR and CDR2 is FQNEAQ (reference sequence). This CDR3 spans 15 amino acids. The V and J ends lost 5 bases and 7 bases, in that order; junction bases with no gene match: 10. The CDR3 reads CASSPPLGLANTQYF. CDR3 coding DNA: TGTGCCAGCAGCCCTCCATTAGGACTAGCGAATACGCAGTATTTT. The full variable domain, completed using reference TRBV7-9 and TRBJ2-3, is DTGVSQNPRHKITKRGQNVTFRCDPISEHNRLYWYRQTLGQGPEFLTYFQNEAQLEKSRLLSDRFSAERPKGSFSTLEIQRTEQGDSAMYLCASSPPLGLANTQYFGPGTRLTVL.

The genes are TRBV10-3 and TRBJ1-2, with D possibly being TRBD1 (5 bases). V lost 0 bases and J lost 8, with 10 bases in between. The CDR3 has 13 residues. Germline V gene sequence: CDR1 ENHRY, CDR2 SYGVKD. The CDR3 here is CAISESLGLGYTF. The DNA for the CDR3 is TGTGCCATCAGTGAGTCGCTGGGACTCGGCTACACCTTC.

This sequence joins TRBV10-3 and TRBJ2-3, with TRBD2 identical over 8 bases. CDR3 length equals 11 residues. Germline V gives CDR1 ENHRY, CDR2 SYGVKD. CDR3 in amino acids: CERERTDTQYF. DNA of the CDR3: TGTGAGCGGGAGCGCACAGATACGCAGTATTTT.